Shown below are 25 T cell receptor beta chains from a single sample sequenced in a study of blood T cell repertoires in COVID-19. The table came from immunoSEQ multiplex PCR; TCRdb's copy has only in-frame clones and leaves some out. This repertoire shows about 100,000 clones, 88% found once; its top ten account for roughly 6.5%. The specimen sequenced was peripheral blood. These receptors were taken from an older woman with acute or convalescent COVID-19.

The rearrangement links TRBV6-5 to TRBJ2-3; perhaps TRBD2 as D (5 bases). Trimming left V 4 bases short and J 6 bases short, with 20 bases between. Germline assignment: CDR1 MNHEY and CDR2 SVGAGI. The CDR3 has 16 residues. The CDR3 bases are TGTGCCAGCAGTTTATCCCGGAGGAGCTTGTTGGATACGCAGTATTTT. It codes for CASSLSRRSLLDTQYF.

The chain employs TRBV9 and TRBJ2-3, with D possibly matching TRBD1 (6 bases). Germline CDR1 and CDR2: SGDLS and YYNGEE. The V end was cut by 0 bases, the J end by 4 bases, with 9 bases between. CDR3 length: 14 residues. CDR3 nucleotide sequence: TGTGCCAGCAGCGTAGTTGGGGGCCCAGATACGCAGTATTTT. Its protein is CASSVVGGPDTQYF. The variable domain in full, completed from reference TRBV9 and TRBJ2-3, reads DSGVTQTPKHLITATGQRVTLRCSPRSGDLSVYWYQQSLDQGLQFLIQYYNGEERAKGNILERFSAQQFPDLHSELNLSSLELGDSALYFCASSVVGGPDTQYFGPGTRLTVL.

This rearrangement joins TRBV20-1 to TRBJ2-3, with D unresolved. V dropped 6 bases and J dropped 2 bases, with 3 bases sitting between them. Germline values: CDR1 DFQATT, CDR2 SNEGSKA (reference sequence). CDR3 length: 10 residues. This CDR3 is CSALTDTQYF. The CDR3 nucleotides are TGCAGTGCCCTCACAGATACGCAGTATTTT.

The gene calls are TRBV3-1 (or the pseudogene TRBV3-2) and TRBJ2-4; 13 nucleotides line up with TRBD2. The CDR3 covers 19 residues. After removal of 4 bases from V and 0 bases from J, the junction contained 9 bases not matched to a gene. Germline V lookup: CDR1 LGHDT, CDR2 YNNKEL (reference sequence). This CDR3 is CASSLLTSGRTLAKNIQYF. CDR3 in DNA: TGTGCCAGCAGCCTACTGACTAGCGGGAGGACTCTAGCCAAAAACATTCAGTACTTC.

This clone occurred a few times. The CDR3 nucleotides read TGTGCCAGCAGCGTACAAGCTAGCACAGATACGCAGTATTTT. Its translation is CASSVQASTDTQYF. This sequence joins TRBV9 and TRBJ2-3, with D uncertain. The V end was cut by 1 base, the J end by 0 bases, with 6 bases between. Germline CDR1 SGDLS, CDR2 YYNGEE. This CDR3 comprises 14 residues.

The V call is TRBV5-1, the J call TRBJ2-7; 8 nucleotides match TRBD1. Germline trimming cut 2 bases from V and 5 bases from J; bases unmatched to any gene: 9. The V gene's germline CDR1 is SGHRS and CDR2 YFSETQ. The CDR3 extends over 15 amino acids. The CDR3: CASSLVGTGFDEQYF. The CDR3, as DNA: TGCGCCAGCAGCTTAGTCGGGACAGGCTTCGACGAGCAGTACTTC.

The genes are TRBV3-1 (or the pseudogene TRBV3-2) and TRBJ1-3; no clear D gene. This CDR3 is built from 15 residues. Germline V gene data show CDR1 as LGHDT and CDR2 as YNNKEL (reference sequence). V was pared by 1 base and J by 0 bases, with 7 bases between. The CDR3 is CASSQGRFSGNTIYF. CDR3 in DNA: TGTGCCAGCAGCCAAGGCAGATTCTCTGGAAACACCATATATTTT.

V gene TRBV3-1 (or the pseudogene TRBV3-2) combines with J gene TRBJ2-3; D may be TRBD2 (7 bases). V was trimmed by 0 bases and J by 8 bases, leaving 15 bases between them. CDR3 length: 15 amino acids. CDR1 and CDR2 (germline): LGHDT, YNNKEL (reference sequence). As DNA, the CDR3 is TGTGCCAGCAGCCAAGAGGGAGGGGGAATGGCTACGCAGTATTTT. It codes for CASSQEGGGMATQYF.

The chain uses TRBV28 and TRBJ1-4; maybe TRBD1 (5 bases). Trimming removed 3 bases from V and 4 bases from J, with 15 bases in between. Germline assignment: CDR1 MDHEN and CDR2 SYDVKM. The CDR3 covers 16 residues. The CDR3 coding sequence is TGTGCCAGCAGTTTCCCCCTGGGGCATAGTAATGAAAAACTGTTTTTT. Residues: CASSFPLGHSNEKLFF.

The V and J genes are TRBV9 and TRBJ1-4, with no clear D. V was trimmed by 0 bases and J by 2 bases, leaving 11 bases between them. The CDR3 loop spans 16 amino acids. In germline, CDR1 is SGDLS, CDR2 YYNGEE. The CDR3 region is CASSVGPGSTNEKLFF. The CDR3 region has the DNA TGTGCCAGCAGCGTAGGGCCGGGGAGCACTAATGAAAAACTGTTTTTT.

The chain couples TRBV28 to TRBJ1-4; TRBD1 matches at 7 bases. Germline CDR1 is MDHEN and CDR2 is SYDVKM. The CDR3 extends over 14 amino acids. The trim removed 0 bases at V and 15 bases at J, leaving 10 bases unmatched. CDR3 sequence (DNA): TGTGCCAGCAGTTTATGGTCCGGGACAGCGAACATGTTTTTT. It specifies CASSLWSGTANMFF.

Here the CDR3 reads CASVVLGGAYEQYF. Written as DNA, the CDR3 is TGTGCCAGCGTTGTGTTAGGAGGGGCCTACGAGCAGTACTTC. The V gene is TRBV11-3, the J gene TRBJ2-7, with D possibly matching TRBD2 (6 bases). Germline CDR1 reads SGHNT; CDR2 reads YENEEA. The CDR3 runs 14 residues. V gave up 8 bases and J gave up 2 bases, with 16 bases separating them.

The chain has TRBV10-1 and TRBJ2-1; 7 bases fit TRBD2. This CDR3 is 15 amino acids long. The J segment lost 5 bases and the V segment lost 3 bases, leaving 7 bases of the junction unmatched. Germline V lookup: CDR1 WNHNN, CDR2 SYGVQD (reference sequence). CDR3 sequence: CASSDRGSPNNEQFF. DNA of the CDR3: TGCGCCAGCAGTGACCGCGGGAGTCCCAACAATGAGCAGTTCTTC.

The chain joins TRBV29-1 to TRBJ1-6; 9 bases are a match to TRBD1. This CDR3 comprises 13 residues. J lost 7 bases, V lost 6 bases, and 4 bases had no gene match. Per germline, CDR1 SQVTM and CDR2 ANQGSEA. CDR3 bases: TGCAGCGTGGTGACAGGGGGAAATTCACCCCTCCACTTT. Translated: CSVVTGGNSPLHF. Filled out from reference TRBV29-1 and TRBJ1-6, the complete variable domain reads SAVISQKPSRDICQRGTSLTIQCQVDSQVTMMFWYRQQPGQSLTLIATANQGSEATYESGFVIDKFPISRPNLTFSTLTVSNMSPEDSSIYLCSVVTGGNSPLHFGNGTRLTVT.

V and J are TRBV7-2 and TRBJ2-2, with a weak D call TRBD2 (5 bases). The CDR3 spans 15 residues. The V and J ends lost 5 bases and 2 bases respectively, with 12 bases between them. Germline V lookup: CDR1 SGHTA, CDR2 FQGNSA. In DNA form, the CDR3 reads TGTGCCAGCAGCCCGGTGGACTCCAACACCGGGGAGCTGTTTTTT. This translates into CASSPVDSNTGELFF.

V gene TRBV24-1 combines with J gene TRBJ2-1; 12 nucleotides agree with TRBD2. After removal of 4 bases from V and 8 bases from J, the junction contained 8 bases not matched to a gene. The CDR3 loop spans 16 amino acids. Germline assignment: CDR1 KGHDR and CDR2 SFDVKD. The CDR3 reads CATSERTSGIGHEQFF. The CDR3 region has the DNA TGTGCCACCAGTGAGAGGACTAGCGGGATTGGGCATGAGCAGTTCTTC.

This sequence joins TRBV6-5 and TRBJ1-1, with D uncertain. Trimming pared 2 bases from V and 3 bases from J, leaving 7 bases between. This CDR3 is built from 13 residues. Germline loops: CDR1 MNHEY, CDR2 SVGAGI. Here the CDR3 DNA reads TGTGCCAGCAGTTACGGGCAGGACACTGAAGCTTTCTTT. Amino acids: CASSYGQDTEAFF.

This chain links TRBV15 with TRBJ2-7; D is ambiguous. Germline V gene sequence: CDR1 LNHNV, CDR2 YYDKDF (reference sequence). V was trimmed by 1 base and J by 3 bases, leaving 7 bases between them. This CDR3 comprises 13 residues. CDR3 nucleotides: TGTGCCACCAGCAGAGGTCGCGGCTACGAGCAGTACTTC. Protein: CATSRGRGYEQYF.

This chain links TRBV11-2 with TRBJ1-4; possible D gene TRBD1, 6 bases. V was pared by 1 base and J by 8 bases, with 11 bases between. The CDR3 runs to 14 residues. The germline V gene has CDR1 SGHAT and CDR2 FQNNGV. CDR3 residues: CASSLAQGPEKLFF. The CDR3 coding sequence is TGTGCCAGCAGCTTAGCCCAGGGGCCAGAAAAACTGTTTTTT.

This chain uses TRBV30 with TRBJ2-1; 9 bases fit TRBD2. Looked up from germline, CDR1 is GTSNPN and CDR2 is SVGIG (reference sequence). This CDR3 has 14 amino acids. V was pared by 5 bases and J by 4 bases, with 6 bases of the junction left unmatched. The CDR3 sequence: CAWAGLAAYNEQFF. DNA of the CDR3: TGTGCCTGGGCGGGACTAGCTGCGTACAATGAGCAGTTCTTC.

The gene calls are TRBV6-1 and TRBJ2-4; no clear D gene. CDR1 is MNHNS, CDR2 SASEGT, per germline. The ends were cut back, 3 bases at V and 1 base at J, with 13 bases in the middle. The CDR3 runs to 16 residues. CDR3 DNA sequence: TGTGCCAGCAGTGAGCTCAATCGTGGCGCCAAAAACATTCAGTACTTC. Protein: CASSELNRGAKNIQYF.

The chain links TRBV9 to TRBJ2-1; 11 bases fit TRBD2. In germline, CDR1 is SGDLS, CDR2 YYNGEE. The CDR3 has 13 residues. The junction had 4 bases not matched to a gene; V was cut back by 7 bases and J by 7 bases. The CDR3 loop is CASSGTSGNEQFF. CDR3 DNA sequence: TGTGCCAGCTCCGGGACTAGCGGAAATGAGCAGTTCTTC. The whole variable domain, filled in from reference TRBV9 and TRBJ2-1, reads DSGVTQTPKHLITATGQRVTLRCSPRSGDLSVYWYQQSLDQGLQFLIQYYNGEERAKGNILERFSAQQFPDLHSELNLSSLELGDSALYFCASSGTSGNEQFFGPGTRLTVL.

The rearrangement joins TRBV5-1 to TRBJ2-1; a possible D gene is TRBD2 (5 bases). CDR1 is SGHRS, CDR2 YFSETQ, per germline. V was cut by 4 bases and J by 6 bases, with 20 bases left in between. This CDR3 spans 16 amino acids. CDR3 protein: CASSTGGTSLFNEQFF. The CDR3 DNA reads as TGCGCCAGCAGCACCGGTGGTACTAGTCTCTTCAATGAGCAGTTCTTC.

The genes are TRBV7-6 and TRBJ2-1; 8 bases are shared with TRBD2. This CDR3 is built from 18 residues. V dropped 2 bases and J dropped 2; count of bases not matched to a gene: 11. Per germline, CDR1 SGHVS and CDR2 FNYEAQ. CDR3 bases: TGTGCCAGCAGCTTATCAGCGGGAGTTAGGATCCCCTACAATGAGCAGTTCTTC. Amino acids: CASSLSAGVRIPYNEQFF.

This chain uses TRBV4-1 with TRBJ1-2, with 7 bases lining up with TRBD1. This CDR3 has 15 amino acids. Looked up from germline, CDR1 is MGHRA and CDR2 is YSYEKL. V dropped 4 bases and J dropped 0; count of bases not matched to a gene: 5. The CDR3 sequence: CASSPDRITNYGYTF. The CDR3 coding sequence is TGCGCCAGCAGCCCGGACAGGATTACTAACTATGGCTACACCTTC.